The present entry profiles one T cell receptor (beta chain) with its context. The target antigen is unknown. PCR employed 60 Vbeta and 13 Jbeta primers. Authors' methods: About 9.9 million shared chains were among approximately 80 million unique TCR beta chains counted in a later analysis. The data were produced by immunoSEQ multiplex PCR, yet TCRdb's version contains in-frame clones alone and is incomplete. That table furnishes V, J and clone size, whereas the DNA furnished D and trimming. The repertoire holds some 200,000 clones, with around four fifths as singletons. This sample is drawn from a study of cytomegalovirus exposure and HLA in healthy donors. Study observations and caveats: Common viral pathogens seemed, in a later analysis, to connect with several of the most significant clusters. Reports indicated that the classifier achieved high specificity and sensitivity in diagnosing cytomegalovirus status.

CDR1 and CDR2 from the germline V gene are MGHDK and SYGVNS. The ends were cut back, 3 bases at V and 9 bases at J, with 9 bases in the middle. This CDR3 is 12 amino acids long. The rearrangement joins TRBV25-1 to TRBJ2-1; tentatively, D is TRBD2 (5 bases). This clonotype was sampled from a woman younger than 30 in good health and CMV-seronegative. The sequenced sample was PBMCs. CDR3 sequence reads: CASSDSEGEQFF. The CDR3 DNA is TGTGCCAGCAGTGATAGTGAGGGTGAGCAGTTCTTC.